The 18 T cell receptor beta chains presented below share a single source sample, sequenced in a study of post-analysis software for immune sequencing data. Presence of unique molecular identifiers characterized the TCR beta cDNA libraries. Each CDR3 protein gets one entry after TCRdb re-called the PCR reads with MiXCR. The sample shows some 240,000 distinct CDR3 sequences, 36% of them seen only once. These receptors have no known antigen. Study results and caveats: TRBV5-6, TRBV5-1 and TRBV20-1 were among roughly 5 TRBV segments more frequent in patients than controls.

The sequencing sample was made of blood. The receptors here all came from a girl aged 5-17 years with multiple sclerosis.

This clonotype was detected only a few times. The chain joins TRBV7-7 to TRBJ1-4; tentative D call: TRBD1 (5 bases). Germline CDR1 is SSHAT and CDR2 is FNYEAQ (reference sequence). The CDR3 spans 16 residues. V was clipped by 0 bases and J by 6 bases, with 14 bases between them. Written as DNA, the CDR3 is TGTGCCAGCAGCTTAGCGGCGGGGGAAGGGTATGAAAAACTGTTTTTT. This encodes CASSLAAGEGYEKLFF.

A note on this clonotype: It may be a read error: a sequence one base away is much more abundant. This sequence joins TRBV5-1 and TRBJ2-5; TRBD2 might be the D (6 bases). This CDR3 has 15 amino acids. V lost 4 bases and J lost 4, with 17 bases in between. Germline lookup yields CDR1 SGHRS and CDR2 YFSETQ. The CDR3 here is CASSPGWGDLETQYF. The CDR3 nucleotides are TGCGCCAGCAGCCCCGGGTGGGGGGACCTAGAGACCCAGTACTTC. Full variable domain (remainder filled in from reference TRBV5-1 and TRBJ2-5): KAGVTQTPRYLIKTRGQQVTLSCSPISGHRSVSWYQQTPGQGLQFLFEYFSETQRNKGNFPGRFSGRQFSNSRSEMNVSTLELGDSALYLCASSPGWGDLETQYFGPGTRLLVL.

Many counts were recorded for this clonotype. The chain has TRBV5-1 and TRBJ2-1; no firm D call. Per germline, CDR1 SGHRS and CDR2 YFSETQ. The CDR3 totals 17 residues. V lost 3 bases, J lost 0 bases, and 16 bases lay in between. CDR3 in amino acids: CASSSYTTQVSYNEQFF. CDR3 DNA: TGCGCCAGCAGCTCGTACACCACCCAAGTCTCCTACAATGAGCAGTTCTTC.

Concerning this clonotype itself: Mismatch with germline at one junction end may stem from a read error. The DNA of the CDR3 is TGCGCCGGCAGTTCCGGGACAGTAGAGACCCAGTACTTC. Protein sequence: CAGSSGTVETQYF. V is TRBV5-1 and J is TRBJ2-5, with 7 bases that match TRBD1. This CDR3 has 13 amino acids. CDR1 SGHRS and CDR2 YFSETQ come from the germline V gene.

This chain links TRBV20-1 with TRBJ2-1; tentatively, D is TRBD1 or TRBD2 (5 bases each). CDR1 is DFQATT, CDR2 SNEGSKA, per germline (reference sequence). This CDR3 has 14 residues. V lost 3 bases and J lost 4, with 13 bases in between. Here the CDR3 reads CSASPLGPYNEQFF. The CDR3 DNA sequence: TGCAGTGCTAGCCCACTGGGACCATACAATGAGCAGTTCTTC.

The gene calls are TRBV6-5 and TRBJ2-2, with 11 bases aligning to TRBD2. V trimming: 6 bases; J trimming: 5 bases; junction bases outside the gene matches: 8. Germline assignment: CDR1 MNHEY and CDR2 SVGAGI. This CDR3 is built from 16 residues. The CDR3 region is CASRDPSGRHTGELFF. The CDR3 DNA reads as TGTGCCAGCAGGGACCCTAGCGGGAGGCATACCGGGGAGCTGTTTTTT.

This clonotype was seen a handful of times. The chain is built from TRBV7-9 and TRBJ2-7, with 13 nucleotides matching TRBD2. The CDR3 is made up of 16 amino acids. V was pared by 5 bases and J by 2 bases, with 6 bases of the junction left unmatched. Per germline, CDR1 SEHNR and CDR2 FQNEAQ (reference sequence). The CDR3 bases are TGTGCCAGCAGCCCCGGACTAGCGGGGGACCCCTACGAGCAGTACTTC. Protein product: CASSPGLAGDPYEQYF.

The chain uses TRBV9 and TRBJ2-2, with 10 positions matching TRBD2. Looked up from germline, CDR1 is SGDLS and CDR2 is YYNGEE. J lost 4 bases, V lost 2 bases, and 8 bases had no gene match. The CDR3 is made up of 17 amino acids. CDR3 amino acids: CASSVHQAGGPTGELFF. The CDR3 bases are TGTGCCAGCAGCGTCCACCAAGCGGGGGGGCCCACCGGGGAGCTGTTTTTT.

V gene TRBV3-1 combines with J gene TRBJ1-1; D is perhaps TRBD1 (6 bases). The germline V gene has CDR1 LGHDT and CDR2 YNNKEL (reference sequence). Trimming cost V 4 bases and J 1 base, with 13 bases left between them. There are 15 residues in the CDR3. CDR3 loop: CASSRPRGRNTEAFF. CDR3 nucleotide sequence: TGTGCCAGCAGCCGCCCCAGGGGACGGAACACTGAAGCTTTCTTT.

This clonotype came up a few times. The CDR3 reads CSASQTGDQPQHF. CDR3 nucleotide sequence: TGCAGTGCTAGCCAAACAGGGGACCAGCCCCAGCATTTT. The chain carries TRBV20-1 and TRBJ1-5, with 7 bases fitting TRBD1. V shed 3 bases and J 7 bases; nucleotides not matched to a gene: 6. The CDR3 is 13 amino acids. Germline CDR1 reads DFQATT; CDR2 reads SNEGSKA (reference sequence).

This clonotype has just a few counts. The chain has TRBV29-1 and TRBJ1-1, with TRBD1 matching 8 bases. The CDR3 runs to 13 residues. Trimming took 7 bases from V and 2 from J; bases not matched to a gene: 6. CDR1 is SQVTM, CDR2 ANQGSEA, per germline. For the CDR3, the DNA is TGCAGCGCTGACAGGGGCCCAAACACTGAAGCTTTCTTT. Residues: CSADRGPNTEAFF.

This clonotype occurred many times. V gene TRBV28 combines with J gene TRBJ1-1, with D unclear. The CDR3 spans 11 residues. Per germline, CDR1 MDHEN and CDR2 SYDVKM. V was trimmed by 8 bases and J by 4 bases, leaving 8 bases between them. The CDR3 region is CASLNPTEAFF. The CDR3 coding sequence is TGTGCCAGCCTGAACCCCACTGAAGCTTTCTTT. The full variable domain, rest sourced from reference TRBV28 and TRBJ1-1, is DVKVTQSSRYLVKRTGEKVFLECVQDMDHENMFWYRQDPGLGLRLIYFSYDVKMKEKGDIPEGYSVSREKKERFSLILESASTNQTSMYLCASLNPTEAFFGQGTRLTVV.

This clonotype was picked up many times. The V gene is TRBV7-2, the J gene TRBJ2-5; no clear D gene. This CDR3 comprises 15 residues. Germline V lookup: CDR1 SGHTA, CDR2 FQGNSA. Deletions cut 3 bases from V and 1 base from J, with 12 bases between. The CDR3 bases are TGTGCCAGCAGCTTGCGTTGGAACGGCCAAGAGACCCAGTACTTC. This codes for CASSLRWNGQETQYF.

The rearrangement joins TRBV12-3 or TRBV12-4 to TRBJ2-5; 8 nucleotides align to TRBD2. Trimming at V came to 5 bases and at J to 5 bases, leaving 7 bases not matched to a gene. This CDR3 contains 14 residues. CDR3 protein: CASSRGSGKETQYF. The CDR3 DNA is TGTGCCAGCAGTCGGGGTAGCGGGAAGGAGACCCAGTACTTC.

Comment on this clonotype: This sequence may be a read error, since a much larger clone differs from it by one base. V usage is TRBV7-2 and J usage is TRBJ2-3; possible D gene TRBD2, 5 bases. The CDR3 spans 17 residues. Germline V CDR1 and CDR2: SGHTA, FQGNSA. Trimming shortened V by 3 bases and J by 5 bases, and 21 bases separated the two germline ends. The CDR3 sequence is CASSFGILVGAKDTQYF. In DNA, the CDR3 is TGTGCCAGCAGCTTTGGGATCTTAGTGGGAGCGAAAGATACGCAGTATTTT.

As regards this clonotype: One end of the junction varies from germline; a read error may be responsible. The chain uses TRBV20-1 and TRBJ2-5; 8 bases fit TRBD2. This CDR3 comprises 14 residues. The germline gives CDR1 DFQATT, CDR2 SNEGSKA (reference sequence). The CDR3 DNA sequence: TGTAATGCTAGAAATCCGGGGGGGCGAGAGACCCAGTACTTC. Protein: CNARNPGGRETQYF.

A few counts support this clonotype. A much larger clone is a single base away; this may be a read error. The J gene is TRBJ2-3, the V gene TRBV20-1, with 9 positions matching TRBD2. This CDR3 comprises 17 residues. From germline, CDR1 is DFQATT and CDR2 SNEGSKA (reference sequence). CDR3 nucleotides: TGCAGTGCTAAACCGGGACTAGCAGCAAGGGGCACAGATACGCGGTATTTT. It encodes CSAKPGLAARGTDTRYF.

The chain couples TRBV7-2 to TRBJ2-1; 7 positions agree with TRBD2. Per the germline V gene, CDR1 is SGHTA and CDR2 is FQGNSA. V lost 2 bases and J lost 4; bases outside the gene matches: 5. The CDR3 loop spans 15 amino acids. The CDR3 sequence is CASSLKLAIYNEQFF. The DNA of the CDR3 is TGTGCCAGCAGCTTAAAACTAGCGATATACAATGAGCAGTTCTTC.